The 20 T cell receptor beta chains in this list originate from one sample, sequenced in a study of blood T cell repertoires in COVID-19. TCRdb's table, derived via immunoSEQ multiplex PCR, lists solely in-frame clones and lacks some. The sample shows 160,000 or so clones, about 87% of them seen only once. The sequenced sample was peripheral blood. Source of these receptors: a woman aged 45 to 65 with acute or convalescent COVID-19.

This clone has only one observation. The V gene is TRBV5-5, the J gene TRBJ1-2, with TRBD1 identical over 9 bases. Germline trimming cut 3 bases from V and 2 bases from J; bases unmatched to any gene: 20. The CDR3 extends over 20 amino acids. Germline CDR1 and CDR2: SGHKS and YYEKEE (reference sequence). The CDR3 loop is CASSSYHNAGQGRRNYGYTF. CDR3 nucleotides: TGTGCCAGCAGCTCGTACCATAATGCGGGACAGGGCAGAAGAAACTATGGCTACACCTTC.

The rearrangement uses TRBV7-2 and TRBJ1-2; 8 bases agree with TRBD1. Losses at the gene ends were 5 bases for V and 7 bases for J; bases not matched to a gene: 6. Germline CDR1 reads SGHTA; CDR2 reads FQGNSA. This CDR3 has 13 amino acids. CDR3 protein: CASSTRQGSGYTF. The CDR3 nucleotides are TGTGCCAGCAGCACCCGACAGGGGAGTGGCTACACCTTC.

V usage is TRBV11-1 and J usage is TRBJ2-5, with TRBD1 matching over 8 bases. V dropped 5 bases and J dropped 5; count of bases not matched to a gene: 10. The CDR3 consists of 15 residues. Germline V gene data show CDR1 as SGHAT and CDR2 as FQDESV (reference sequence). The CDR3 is CASSPGQGGRETQYF. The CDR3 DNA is TGTGCCAGCAGCCCAGGACAGGGCGGGCGGGAGACCCAGTACTTC.

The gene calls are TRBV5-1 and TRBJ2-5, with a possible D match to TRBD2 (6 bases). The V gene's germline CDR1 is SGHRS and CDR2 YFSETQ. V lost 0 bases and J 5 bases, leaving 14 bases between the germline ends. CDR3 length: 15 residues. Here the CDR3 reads CASSLGGEARETQYF. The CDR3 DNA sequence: TGCGCCAGCAGCTTGGGAGGGGAGGCTAGGGAGACCCAGTACTTC.

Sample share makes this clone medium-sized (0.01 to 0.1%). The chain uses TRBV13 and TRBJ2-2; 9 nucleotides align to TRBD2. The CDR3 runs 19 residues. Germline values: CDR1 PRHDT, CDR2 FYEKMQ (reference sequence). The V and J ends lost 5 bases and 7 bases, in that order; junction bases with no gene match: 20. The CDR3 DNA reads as TGTGCCAGCAGCGCCACTCTCATGCGGGAGGGCCAAAAGGGCGGGGAGCTGTTTTTT. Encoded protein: CASSATLMREGQKGGELFF.

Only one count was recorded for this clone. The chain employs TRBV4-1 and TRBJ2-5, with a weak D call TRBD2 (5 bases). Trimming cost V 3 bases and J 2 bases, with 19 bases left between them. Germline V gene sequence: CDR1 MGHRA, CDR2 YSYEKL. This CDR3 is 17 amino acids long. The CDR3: CASSHGPLLARQETQYF. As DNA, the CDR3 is TGCGCCAGCAGCCATGGGCCGCTTCTAGCACGGCAAGAGACCCAGTACTTC.

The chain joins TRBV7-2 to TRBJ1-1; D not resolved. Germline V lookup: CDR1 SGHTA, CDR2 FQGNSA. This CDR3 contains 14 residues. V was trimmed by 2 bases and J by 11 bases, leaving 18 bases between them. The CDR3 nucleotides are TGTGCCAGCAGCTTAAACGGATTTGAATTGAGGGCTTTCTTT. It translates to CASSLNGFELRAFF.

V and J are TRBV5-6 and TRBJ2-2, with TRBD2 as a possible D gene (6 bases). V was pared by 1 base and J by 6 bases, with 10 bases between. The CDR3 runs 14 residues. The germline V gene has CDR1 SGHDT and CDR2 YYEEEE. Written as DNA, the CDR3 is TGTGCCAGCAGCTTGATTTCTAGCGCCGGGGAGCTGTTTTTT. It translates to CASSLISSAGELFF.

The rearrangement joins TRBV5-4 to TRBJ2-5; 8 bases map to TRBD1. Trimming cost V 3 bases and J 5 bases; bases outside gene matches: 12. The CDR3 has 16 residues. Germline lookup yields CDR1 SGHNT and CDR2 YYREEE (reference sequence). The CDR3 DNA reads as TGTGCCAGCAGCTCAGGACAGGGAGGACCCCAGGAGACCCAGTACTTC. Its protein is CASSSGQGGPQETQYF.

The chain's CDR3 is CAISGAGAFGGANVLTF. CDR3 DNA sequence: TGTGCCATCAGTGGGGCAGGGGCCTTTGGTGGGGCCAACGTCCTGACTTTC. This rearrangement joins TRBV10-3 to TRBJ2-6, with D maybe TRBD1 (6 bases). The CDR3 length is 17 residues. Trimming shortened V by 4 bases and J by 3 bases, and 16 bases separated the two germline ends. Germline V lookup: CDR1 ENHRY, CDR2 SYGVKD.

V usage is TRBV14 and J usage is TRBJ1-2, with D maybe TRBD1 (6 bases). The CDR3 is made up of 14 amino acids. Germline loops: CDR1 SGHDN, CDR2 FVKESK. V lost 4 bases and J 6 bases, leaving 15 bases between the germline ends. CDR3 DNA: TGTGCCAGCAGCCGGAACACAGGGTTTGATGGCTACACCTTC. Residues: CASSRNTGFDGYTF.

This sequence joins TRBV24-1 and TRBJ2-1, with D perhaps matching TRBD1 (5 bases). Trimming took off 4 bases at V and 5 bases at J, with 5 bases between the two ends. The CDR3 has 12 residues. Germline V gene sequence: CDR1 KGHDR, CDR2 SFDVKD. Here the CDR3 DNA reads TGTGCCACCAGTGAGACAGACAATGAGCAGTTCTTC. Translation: CATSETDNEQFF.

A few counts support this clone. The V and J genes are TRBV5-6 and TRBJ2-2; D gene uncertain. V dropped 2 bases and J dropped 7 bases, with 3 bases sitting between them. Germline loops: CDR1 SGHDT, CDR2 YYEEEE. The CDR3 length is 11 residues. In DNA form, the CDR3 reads TGTGCCAGCAGCTTCGGCGGGGAGCTGTTTTTT. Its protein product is CASSFGGELFF.

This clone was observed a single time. CDR3 in amino acids: CASSPQAAGYEKLFF. CDR3 bases: TGTGCCAGCAGCCCCCAGGCAGCCGGATATGAAAAACTGTTTTTT. The gene calls are TRBV4-2 and TRBJ1-4; no clear D. The V end was cut by 4 bases, the J end by 6 bases, with 15 bases between. This CDR3 is built from 15 residues. The germline V gene encodes CDR1 LGHNA and CDR2 YNFKEQ.

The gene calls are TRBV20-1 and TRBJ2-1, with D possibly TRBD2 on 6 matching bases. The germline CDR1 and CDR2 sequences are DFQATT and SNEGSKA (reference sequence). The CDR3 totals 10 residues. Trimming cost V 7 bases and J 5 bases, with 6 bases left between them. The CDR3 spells CSGGNNEQFF. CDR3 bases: TGCAGTGGCGGGAACAATGAGCAGTTCTTC.

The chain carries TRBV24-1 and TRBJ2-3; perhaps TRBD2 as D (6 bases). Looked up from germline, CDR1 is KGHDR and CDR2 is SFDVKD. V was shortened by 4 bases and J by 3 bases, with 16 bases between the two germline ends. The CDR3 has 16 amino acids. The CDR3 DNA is TGTGCCACCAGTGACGGGCTGCGGGGAGTGACAGATACGCAGTATTTT. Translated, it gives CATSDGLRGVTDTQYF.

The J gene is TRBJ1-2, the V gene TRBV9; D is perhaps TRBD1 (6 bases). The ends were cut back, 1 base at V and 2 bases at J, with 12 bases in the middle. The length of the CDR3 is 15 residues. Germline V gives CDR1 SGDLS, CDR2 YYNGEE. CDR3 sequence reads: CASSVTARGNYGYTF. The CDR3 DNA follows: TGTGCCAGCAGCGTAACCGCCAGGGGCAACTATGGCTACACCTTC. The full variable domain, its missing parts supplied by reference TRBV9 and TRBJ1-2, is DSGVTQTPKHLITATGQRVTLRCSPRSGDLSVYWYQQSLDQGLQFLIQYYNGEERAKGNILERFSAQQFPDLHSELNLSSLELGDSALYFCASSVTARGNYGYTFGSGTRLTVV.

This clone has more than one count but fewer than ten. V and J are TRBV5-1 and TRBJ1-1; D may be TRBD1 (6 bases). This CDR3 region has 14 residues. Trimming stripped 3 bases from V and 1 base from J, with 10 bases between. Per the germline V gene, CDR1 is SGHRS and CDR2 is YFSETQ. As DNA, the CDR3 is TGCGCCAGCAGCTCAGGGGTTACGAACACTGAAGCTTTCTTT. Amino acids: CASSSGVTNTEAFF.

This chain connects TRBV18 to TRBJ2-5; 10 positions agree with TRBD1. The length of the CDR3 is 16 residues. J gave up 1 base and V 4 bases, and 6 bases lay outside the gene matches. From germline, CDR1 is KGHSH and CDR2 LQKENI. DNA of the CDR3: TGTGCCAGCTCACTTTCCCGGGACAGGGGCCAAGAGACCCAGTACTTC. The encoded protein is CASSLSRDRGQETQYF.

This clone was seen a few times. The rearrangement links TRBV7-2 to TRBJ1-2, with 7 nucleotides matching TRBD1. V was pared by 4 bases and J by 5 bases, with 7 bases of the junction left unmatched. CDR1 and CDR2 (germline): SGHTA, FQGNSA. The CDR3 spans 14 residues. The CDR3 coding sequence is TGTGCCAGCAGCTCTTCCGGGACAGCTTATGGCTACACCTTC. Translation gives CASSSSGTAYGYTF.